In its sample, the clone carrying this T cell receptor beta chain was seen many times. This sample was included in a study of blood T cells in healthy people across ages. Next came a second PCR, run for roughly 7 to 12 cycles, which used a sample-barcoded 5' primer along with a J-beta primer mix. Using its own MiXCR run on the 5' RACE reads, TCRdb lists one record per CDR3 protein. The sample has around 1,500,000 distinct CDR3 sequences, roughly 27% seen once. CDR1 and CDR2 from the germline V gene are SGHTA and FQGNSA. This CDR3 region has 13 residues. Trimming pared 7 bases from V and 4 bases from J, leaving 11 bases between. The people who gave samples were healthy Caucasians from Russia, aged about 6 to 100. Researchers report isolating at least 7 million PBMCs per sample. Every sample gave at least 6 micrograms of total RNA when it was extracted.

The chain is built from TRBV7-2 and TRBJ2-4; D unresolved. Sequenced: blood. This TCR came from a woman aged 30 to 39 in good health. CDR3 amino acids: CASTSYHKNIQYF. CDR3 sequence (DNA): TGTGCCAGCACCTCCTACCATAAAAACATTCAGTACTTC.